The sequence of this T cell receptor (beta chain) was determined in a study of human T cells and chemical hapten exposure (dated by TCRdb to the early 2020s). About the study as a whole: For sensitization, 2% DPC in acetone was applied to a roughly 2 cm by roughly 2 cm area of upper inner arm skin. Weekly therapeutic DPC doses were additionally applied to the scalp of patients throughout the roughly 23-week study period. Blood was sampled from patients pre-sensitization (week 0) and at 2, 6 and about 24 weeks after DPC sensitization. Patch testing on the upper back used Finn chambers containing 0.01% DPC, with scoring done after 6 days according to International Contact Dermatitis Research Group standards. For TCR sequencing, blood came from 25 to 35 alopecia patients at anywhere from one to four time points (pre-sensitization, 2, 6 and 24 weeks). In alopecia patients, the study followed how the peripheral blood TCR repertoire changed in vivo over primary and secondary sensitization to diphenylcyclopropenone (DPC), a hapten. The libraries were sequenced as a pool, and the TCR yield per sample differed mostly because of small variations in library volumes within the pool. The patient cohort, mostly female, included alopecia areata with under or over 50% scalp involvement, alopecia totalis and alopecia universalis. What the work shows at the level of the full study, not this receptor alone: DPC sensitization did not change how many TCRs were above 1 in 1000 frequency, and no evidence was found of alterations in global repertoire structure. Alopecia, a presumed autoimmune disease, was present in all patients, so the immune response of the patients might differ from that of healthy individuals. Significantly more large CDR3 similarity clusters were formed by expanded TCRs than by pre-sensitization or healthy control sets, consistent with antigen-driven responses. Patch test score was positively correlated with the number of PT1 expanded TCRs, with significance at thresholds 8, 16 and 32 but not at 4. After repeated subsampling, changes were observed in the strength of the expansion versus patch-test correlation and in the threshold at which the correlation became significant.

Library prep was done by RACE. The instrument was a NextSeq 500. During library preparation, unique molecular identifiers were attached to individual cDNA molecules so that TCRs could be counted quantitatively and reproducibly. Both TCR alpha and TCR beta chains were sequenced from each blood RNA sample. Per the source publication's procedure: A median of approximately 96,000 TCRs per sample was observed, with a range of roughly 20,000 to 750,000. V, J and CDR3 annotation of the TCR reads was carried out using the Decombinator software suite. To make PS versus PT1 abundance plots, every sample was subsampled to the same number of TCRs (28,000). TCRs were defined as expanded if absent before sensitization and observed at least eight times at the 2-week time point. TCRdb redid the processing of the public reads, applying fastp at Q25 and MiXCR, and retained in-frame beta chains. When rows share a CDR3 protein, they turn into one entry using the most common DNA and genes. The V and J calls, along with clone size, are taken from TCRdb and not from the paper's own processing. Counted in this sample were roughly 120,000 distinct CDR3 sequences; about 12% of them appeared once. The leading ten clones occupy roughly 1.3% of the sample.

The time point label of this sample denotes: patch test 1, 2 weeks after DPC sensitization. This sample's treatment or condition label indicates: therapeutic diphenylcyclopropenone sensitization with weekly scalp DPC. At every patch-test visit, the blood draw took place before the patch test was put on. Patients were eligible if aged 18 to 70, diagnosed with alopecia and judged suitable for DPC therapy, and pregnant patients were excluded. Total RNA was extracted from unfractionated whole blood collected in Tempus Blood RNA tubes. This clonotype was seen only a few times. There is no known antigen for this receptor. No base qualities exist here, and no much larger clone lies one base off it. Taken from cysteine to phenylalanine, the CDR3 has 16 residues. Here the CDR3 DNA is all that survives: 48 bases in frame from base 1. Reading the germline V gene gives CDR1 MNHNS and CDR2 SASEGT. V has 6 bases trimmed and J has 3 bases trimmed; junction bases matching no gene number 12.

The rearrangement combines TRBV6-1 with TRBJ2-3, with 7 bases matching TRBD2. The TCR comes from a woman between 50 and 59 years old with alopecia areata. Some clones in this sample may be carry-over from other donors' samples. The sample consisted of whole blood, taken in connection with sensitization to the hapten diphenylcyclopropenone (DPC). This receptor carries the CDR3 CASRPPGGGTTDTQYF. The nucleotide sequence is TGTGCCAGCAGACCCCCCGGCGGGGGTACTACAGATACGCAGTATTTT.